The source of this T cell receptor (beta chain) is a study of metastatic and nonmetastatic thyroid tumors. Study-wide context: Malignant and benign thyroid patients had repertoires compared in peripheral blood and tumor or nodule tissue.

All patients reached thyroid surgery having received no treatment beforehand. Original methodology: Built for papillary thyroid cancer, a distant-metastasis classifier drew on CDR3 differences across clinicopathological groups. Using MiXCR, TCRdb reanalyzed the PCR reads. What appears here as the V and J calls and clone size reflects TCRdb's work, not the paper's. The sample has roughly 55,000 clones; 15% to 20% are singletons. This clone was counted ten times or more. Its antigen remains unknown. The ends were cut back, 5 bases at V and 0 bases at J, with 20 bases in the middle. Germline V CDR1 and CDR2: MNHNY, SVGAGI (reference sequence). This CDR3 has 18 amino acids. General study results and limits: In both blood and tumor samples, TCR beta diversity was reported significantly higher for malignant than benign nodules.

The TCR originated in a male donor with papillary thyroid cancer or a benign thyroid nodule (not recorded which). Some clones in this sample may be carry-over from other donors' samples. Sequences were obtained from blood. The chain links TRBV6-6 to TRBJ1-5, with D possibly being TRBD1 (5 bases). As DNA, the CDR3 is TGTGCCAGCAGTCGCTCGGGACTCCCCCCTTATAGCAATCAGCCCCAGCATTTT. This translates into CASSRSGLPPYSNQPQHF.